The 12 T cell receptor beta chains in this list originate from one sample, sequenced in a study of control samples from healthy donors and cancer patients. TCRdb keeps only in-frame clones here, not all; method: immunoSEQ multiplex PCR. The sample comprises about 410,000 clones, about nine tenths of which are singletons, and around 6.5% rests with the top ten. The sample was PBMCs. These receptors all stem from a man between 40 and 49 years old with head and neck cancer.

V and J are TRBV9 and TRBJ1-2; D is unclear. This CDR3 is 16 amino acids long. The germline V gene encodes CDR1 SGDLS and CDR2 YYNGEE. V lost 3 bases and J 6 bases, leaving 21 bases between the germline ends. CDR3 sequence reads: CASSAFYSGEWDGYTF. Here the CDR3 DNA reads TGTGCCAGCAGCGCATTCTACTCAGGAGAGTGGGATGGCTACACCTTC.

This chain's CDR3 is CASSQGGSSGNTIYF. CDR3 in DNA: TGTGCCAGCAGCCAAGGGGGGAGCTCTGGAAACACCATATATTTT. The chain carries TRBV7-3 and TRBJ1-3; D is perhaps TRBD1 (6 bases). The V and J ends lost 5 bases and 0 bases respectively, with 11 bases between them. Germline V CDR1 and CDR2: SGHTA, FQGTGA. The CDR3 runs 15 residues.

The genes are TRBV28 and TRBJ2-3; no reliable D call. V lost 2 bases, J lost 9 bases, and 6 bases lay in between. CDR1 MDHEN and CDR2 SYDVKM come from the germline V gene. CDR3 length equals 11 residues. The CDR3 DNA is TGTGCCAGCAGTTTAACACGAACGCAGTATTTT. This encodes CASSLTRTQYF.

J is TRBJ2-3 and V is TRBV30; D is perhaps TRBD1 or TRBD2 (5 bases each). The CDR3 has 12 residues. Looked up from germline, CDR1 is GTSNPN and CDR2 is SVGIG (reference sequence). Trimming pared 0 bases from V and 4 bases from J, leaving 5 bases between. The CDR3 loop is CAWSVGADTQYF. The CDR3 nucleotides are TGTGCCTGGAGTGTGGGGGCAGATACGCAGTATTTT.

The chain uses TRBV7-2 and TRBJ2-2; D possibly corresponds to TRBD1 (5 bases). Trimming left V 4 bases short and J 7 bases short, with 19 bases between. The CDR3 is 16 amino acids. CDR1 SGHTA and CDR2 FQGNSA come from the germline V gene. The CDR3 protein is CASSYRQREGGGELFF. The CDR3, as DNA: TGTGCCAGCAGCTACCGACAGCGTGAAGGCGGCGGGGAGCTGTTTTTT.

The J gene is TRBJ2-3, the V gene TRBV6-5; 7 nucleotides line up with TRBD1. The CDR3 runs to 15 residues. The V segment lost 6 bases and the J segment 4 bases; nucleotides outside the gene matches: 10. Germline V gives CDR1 MNHEY, CDR2 SVGAGI. The chain's CDR3 is CASRSTGDPSDTQYF. CDR3 bases: TGTGCCAGCAGGTCCACAGGGGATCCTTCAGATACGCAGTATTTT.

The chain combines TRBV19 with TRBJ1-5; D not certain. The V and J ends lost 6 bases and 0 bases respectively, with 12 bases between them. The CDR3 totals 15 residues. Germline V lookup: CDR1 LNHDA, CDR2 SQIVND (reference sequence). The CDR3 DNA follows: TGTGCCAGTAGGAATCAGGCTAATAGCAATCAGCCCCAGCATTTT. Translation gives CASRNQANSNQPQHF. Drawing the rest from reference TRBV19 and TRBJ1-5, the complete variable domain is DGGITQSPKYLFRKEGQNVTLSCEQNLNHDAMYWYRQDPGQGLRLIYYSQIVNDFQKGDIAEGYSVSREKKESFPLTVTSAQKNPTAFYLCASRNQANSNQPQHFGDGTRLSIL.

The chain uses TRBV6-4 and TRBJ2-1; a weak D match, TRBD2 (6 bases). This CDR3 spans 13 amino acids. The V end was cut by 5 bases, the J end by 9 bases, with 14 bases between. CDR1 is MRHNA and CDR2 is SNTAGT in the germline V gene. The CDR3 loop reads CASSRDLGGEQFF. CDR3 bases: TGTGCCAGCAGTCGGGACCTCGGGGGTGAGCAGTTCTTC.

The V and J genes are TRBV29-1 and TRBJ1-1; D perhaps matches TRBD1 (5 bases). V gave up 6 bases and J gave up 1 base, with 12 bases separating them. The CDR3 length is 13 residues. Germline values: CDR1 SQVTM, CDR2 ANQGSEA. CDR3 amino acids: CSVLSGPNTEAFF. In DNA form, the CDR3 reads TGCAGCGTCCTATCGGGACCGAACACTGAAGCTTTCTTT.

CDR3 nucleotides: TGTGCCAGCAGCCCGAGGCGGGAAGGAGGCGGGGAGCTGTTTTTT. This gives the protein CASSPRREGGGELFF. This sequence joins TRBV5-4 and TRBJ2-2; weak D call: TRBD2 (6 bases). CDR3 length equals 15 residues. The V end was cut by 4 bases, the J end by 7 bases, with 17 bases between. Germline V lookup: CDR1 SGHNT, CDR2 YYREEE (reference sequence).

The chain couples TRBV9 to TRBJ1-4, with D uncertain. CDR1 and CDR2 (germline): SGDLS, YYNGEE. The CDR3 contains 17 residues. V was pared by 0 bases and J by 0 bases, with 12 bases between. The CDR3 protein is CASSVDPATATNEKLFF. The CDR3 DNA sequence: TGTGCCAGCAGCGTAGATCCTGCCACTGCAACTAATGAAAAACTGTTTTTT.

The chain couples TRBV14 to TRBJ2-2; no firm D call. The V gene's germline CDR1 is SGHDN and CDR2 FVKESK. The V gene lost 8 bases and the J gene lost 6 bases, with 13 bases spanning the gap. The CDR3 covers 13 residues. CDR3 sequence reads: CASSSVMSGELFF. DNA of the CDR3: TGTGCCAGCTCCTCAGTCATGTCCGGGGAGCTGTTTTTT.